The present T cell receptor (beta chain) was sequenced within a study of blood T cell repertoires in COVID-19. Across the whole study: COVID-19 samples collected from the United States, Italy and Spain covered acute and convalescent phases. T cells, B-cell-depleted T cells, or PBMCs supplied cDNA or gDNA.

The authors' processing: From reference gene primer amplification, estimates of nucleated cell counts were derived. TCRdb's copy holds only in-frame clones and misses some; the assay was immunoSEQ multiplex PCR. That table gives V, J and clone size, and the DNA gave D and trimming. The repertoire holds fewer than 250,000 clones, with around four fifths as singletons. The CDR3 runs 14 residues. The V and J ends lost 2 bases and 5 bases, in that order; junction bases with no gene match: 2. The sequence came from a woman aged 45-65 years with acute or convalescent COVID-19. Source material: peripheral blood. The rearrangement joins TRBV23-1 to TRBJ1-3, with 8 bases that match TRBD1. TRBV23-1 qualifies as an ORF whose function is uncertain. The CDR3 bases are TGCGCCAGCAGTCAAGACAGGGGAAGAAACACCATATATTTT. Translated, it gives CASSQDRGRNTIYF.